This T cell receptor (beta chain) came from a study of cytomegalovirus exposure and HLA in healthy donors (dated by TCRdb to 2017 to 2019). About the investigation overall: An earlier analysis of several hundred of the donors reported 250 to 350 Gb of sequence data and 117 million unique TCR beta sequences obtained from about 200 million T cells. Roughly 300 gigabases of sequencing data and approximately 85 million unique TCR sequences were included in an early release covering several hundred HLA-typed donors. Of the roughly 400 genotyped donors, over 65% fell in the genetic ancestry cluster associated with self-reported Caucasian donors. The study aimed to test whether signatures of past pathogen exposure could be identified by cataloging public T cell receptors. The study used immunosequencing to profile the T cell repertoires of 670 or so subjects and linked those repertoires to cytomegalovirus serostatus. In addition to the first cohort of 666 subjects, a separate validation cohort of around 110 different subjects was used. To predict cytomegalovirus infection status, the study combined high-throughput TCR immunosequencing, statistical association of individual TCRs with disease status, and machine learning. To study patterns of TCR occurrence, a later analysis re-analyzed previously published TCR beta repertoires from around 700 donors and added high-resolution HLA genotyping. In the later analysis, no new phenotypic data were used to find candidate immune exposures; instead, reliance was placed on TCR beta sequences and their occurrence across donors. An earlier analysis of 450 to 750 of the donors used high-throughput TCR beta sequencing to judge whether each TCR beta V gene segment behaved as functional or pseudogenic. Donor age, sex, ethnicity and CMV serostatus were collected together with the repertoire data. A later genetic analysis used genome-wide SNP genotypes for about three fifths of the 666 donors, treating that subset as a discovery cohort. Every repertoire in the discovery cohort had been generated on one and the same sequencing platform. HLA typing covered class I and class II loci at four-digit resolution. The number of typed donors differed by locus: roughly 620-630 for A, B, C, DRB1 and DQB1; 522 for DQA1; approximately 600 for DPA1; and roughly 490 for DPB1. A few DR-DQ haplotypes were treated as single units for association and clustering because of strong linkage in the cohort. Among around 400 genotyped donors of the cohort, an average of approximately 240,000 unique TCR beta nucleotide sequences was sequenced per donor, of which about 19% were non-productive.

Overall results and qualifications from the work: Because some donors lacked HLA typing at each locus, the association tests relied only on the typed subset. Because counts were too low, about 17 rarely observed V segments, including chromosome 9 orphons, were excluded from the earlier analysis of 587 of the donors. A later analysis found that TCR association rates varied across HLA loci, with DRB1 alleles showing the most associated TCRs and HLA-C alleles the fewest. A total of 150 to 200 TCR beta chains were listed by the study as associated with cytomegalovirus. The classifier was reported to diagnose cytomegalovirus status with high specificity and sensitivity in both the original cohort and the validation cohort. Specific HLA alleles were associated with 15,000 to 20,000 TCR beta sequences at a false discovery rate of 0.05 in a later analysis. A further reported finding was that TCR beta sequences accurately predicted the HLA-A and HLA-B alleles for most subjects in the first cohort. In a later analysis, HLA-associated TCR beta chains were found to be more clonally expanded and to have lower generation probabilities than equally common non-associated chains. Presence/absence analyses assumed roughly uniform sequencing depth across donors, an assumption that may not hold. It was suggested by the authors that the approach could potentially be generalized to other disease states and immunological phenotypes. A later analysis reported that several top co-occurrence clusters appeared linked to parvovirus B19, influenza, CMV and Epstein-Barr virus. A later analysis found that most CMV-associated TCR beta chains appeared HLA-restricted, with HLA associations seemingly driven largely by CMV exposure. In a later genetic analysis, a missense DCLRE1C variant was associated with V-gene and J-gene trimming of TCR beta chains, and the association was replicated in an independent cohort. A group of highly shared sequence variants was considered likely to be a technical artifact of the sequencing pipeline. When HLA alleles, especially DR and DQ, strongly co-occurred, TCR associations were difficult to assign to individual alleles. Most TCR sequences were observed very rarely across donors, whereas some public TCRs were present in many individuals. This cohort had only TCR beta chains sequenced, and the lack of alpha or paired-chain data limited which features could be detected. A later genetic analysis reported fewer N-insertions in productive TCRs among donors in an Asian-associated ancestry cluster than the roughly 700-donor mean. A few of the identified cytomegalovirus-associated TCR beta chains were confirmed in vitro to be specific for cytomegalovirus antigens. CMV serostatus was the only immune exposure information available for the cohort. Linkage disequilibrium might explain the correlated functional status among segregating V segments, but an unknown experimental factor could not be ruled out. Broadly in line with IMGT annotations, most TCR beta V segments showed up in productive rearrangements about 90% or about 30% of the time in an earlier analysis of a few hundred of the donors.

Library creation used the immunoSEQ multiplex PCR assay. A mixture of 60 forward primers for TCR Vbeta segments and 13 reverse primers for TCR Jbeta segments was used in the multiplex PCR. The CDR3 region of rearranged TCR beta genes was amplified from genomic DNA with a multiplex PCR assay. Amplified TCR beta libraries were sequenced as 87-base-pair reads on the Illumina HiSeq System. Turning to the authors' computational methods: In a later analysis, about 80 million unique TCR beta chains were counted across the 500 to 700 repertoires, and about 9.9 million of these chains were shared by at least two donors. A nearest-neighbor algorithm error-corrected the raw reads and collapsed the reads into unique sequences, merging closely related sequences to remove PCR and sequencing errors. CDR3 sequences were aligned to IMGT reference sequences to assign V, D and J gene segments. For a sequence to be retained, at least a six-nucleotide match to both a V gene segment and a J gene segment was required. A rearrangement counted as productive if the CDR3 had no stop codons and remained in frame with V and J, and every other rearrangement counted as non-productive. Following IMGT convention, CDR3 was defined as the stretch from the second conserved V-encoded cysteine to the conserved J-encoded phenylalanine. The earlier analysis of some 600 of the donors excluded sequences that lacked an unambiguous match to a single V gene segment. An earlier analysis of 587 of the donors classified V segments as functional when productive rearrangements were above 56.7% and as segregating when the standard deviation between donors was above 5%. A statistical classification framework was built for diagnosing cytomegalovirus status from the catalog of TCR beta chain sequences. In a later analysis, TCR nucleotide sequences were compared against IMGT/GENE-DB human TR gene sequences so that V and J genes could be assigned. A later analysis assigned CDR3 sequences and most-parsimonious VDJ recombination scenarios with the TCRdist pipeline. In a later analysis, each TCR beta chain was defined by its CDR3 amino acid sequence together with its V-gene family, and reads lacking a unique V-gene family were excluded. As a way to deal with suspected cross-contamination and a sequencing artifact, a later analysis dropped 592 nucleotide sequences that were highly shared and had low generation probability. In a later analysis, a clonal expansion index for each public chain was calculated from normalized within-repertoire ranks of inferred template counts. A later analysis computed generation probabilities with a VDJ recombination model fitted to out-of-frame rearrangements, and checked the results against IGoR. Hypergeometric tests were used in a later analysis to score TCR-TCR, TCR-HLA and TCR-CMV co-occurrence, with a repertoire-size bias correction applied to the TCR pairs. False discovery rates were estimated in a later analysis by permuting HLA or CMV assignments 20 times. In a later analysis, co-occurring TCRs were grouped using DBSCAN, and TCRdist sequence similarity was added for clustering within HLA-allele-positive subsets. Co-occurrence clustering excluded repertoires with fewer than 30,000 or more than 120,000 public chains, plus five with anomalous nucleotide sharing. Not all clones reach the TCRdb copy of this immuneACCESS table, which keeps in-frame sequences only. Checked studies attribute under half of the gap to unresolved V genes and leave the rest unexplained. D and trimming were read from the DNA, whereas the V and J calls and clone size are those reported in that table. This sample's listing comprises tens of thousands of clones. In total, the top ten clones hold 3.8% of the sample.

As for this clone: No cognate antigen has been identified for it.

The cohort comprised fewer than 750 healthy bone marrow donors. At the time of sampling, all cohort members were nominally healthy, though unrecorded immune exposures were likely present. The donor was CMV seropositive and was included in the group of 250 to 300 seropositive cohort members. A peripheral blood sample was collected from each donor, and TCR beta sequencing was performed on peripheral blood mononuclear cells. Genomic DNA extraction from the blood cell samples was performed with the Qiagen DNeasy Blood Extraction Kit. The sample was PBMCs. The clonotype was recovered from a female donor in good health and CMV-seropositive.

The DNA reads TGTGCCAGTAGTATGCGAGGACAGGGGAATCAGCCCCAGCATTTT. This gives the protein CASSMRGQGNQPQHF. This chain is built from TRBV19 and TRBJ1-5; TRBD1 fits 9 bases in the junction. At the junction V is shortened by 3 bases and J by 4 bases; bases outside the gene matches: 4. As encoded in the germline V gene (reference sequence), CDR1 is LNHDA while CDR2 is SQIVND. The CDR3 starts with the cysteine, ends with the phenylalanine, and has 15 residues. Just the 45-base CDR3 DNA is kept, in frame starting at base 1.